This is a list of T cell receptor beta chains from one sample in a study of blood T cell repertoires in COVID-19. The table came from immunoSEQ multiplex PCR; TCRdb's copy has only in-frame clones and leaves some out. The repertoire consists of approximately 280,000 clones, with roughly nine tenths occurring once and the leading ten covering roughly 6.2%. Sample: PBMCs or T cells enriched from blood (not recorded which). These receptors all stem from a woman in her 40s who had recovered from COVID-19. Both conserved end residues are part of each CDR3. The D gene is left open where the match is weak. The size of a clone is reported for some rows only, either as once, few or many, or as a class for expanded clones.

V	J	D	size	CDR3	DNA
TRBV10-2	TRBJ2-7	-	once	CASSEAGVSYEQYF	TGCGCCAGCAGTGAGGCAGGGGTCTCCTACGAGCAGTACTTC
TRBV30	TRBJ2-2	-	-	CAWSVRVGYGELFF	TGTGCCTGGAGTGTGCGGGTGGGATACGGGGAGCTGTTTTTT
TRBV25-1	TRBJ2-7	TRBD2	-	CASRTTSGRSHEQYF	TGTGCCAGCAGGACGACTAGCGGGAGGTCCCACGAGCAGTACTTC
TRBV28	TRBJ2-4	TRBD1	once	CASRTRTGRNIQYF	TGTGCCAGCAGGACACGGACAGGGCGAAACATTCAGTACTTC
TRBV24-1	TRBJ2-2	TRBD2	-	CATMGTSGRGPRLGELFF	TGTGCCACCATGGGCACTAGCGGGAGAGGCCCACGCCTCGGGGAGCTGTTTTTT
TRBV7-2	TRBJ2-5	-	-	CASSFVRGETQYF	TGTGCCAGCAGCTTCGTCAGGGGTGAGACCCAGTACTTC
TRBV10-3	TRBJ2-3	TRBD2	-	CAISVLAGGQDTQYF	TGTGCCATCAGTGTATTAGCGGGAGGCCAAGATACGCAGTATTTT
TRBV5-1	TRBJ1-2	-	-	CASSYSNYGYTF	TGCGCCAGCAGTTACAGTAACTATGGCTACACCTTC
TRBV12-5	TRBJ2-1	-	-	CASADREFGNEQFF	TGTGCTAGTGCAGATCGGGAGTTCGGCAATGAGCAGTTCTTC
TRBV2	TRBJ2-1	TRBD2	-	CASSEAYGGRANEQFF	TGTGCCAGCAGTGAAGCCTATGGCGGGAGGGCGAATGAGCAGTTCTTC
TRBV28	TRBJ2-7	-	-	CASSFSTIKAGEQYF	TGTGCCAGCAGTTTTTCTACGATTAAGGCGGGGGAGCAGTACTTC
TRBV6-5	TRBJ2-5	-	-	CASSSQGLETQYF	TGTGCCAGCAGTTCGCAGGGCTTAGAGACCCAGTACTTC
TRBV29-1	TRBJ2-1	TRBD1	-	CSILTGTGLTYNEQFF	TGCAGCATCCTGACAGGGACAGGCCTAACCTACAATGAGCAGTTCTTC
TRBV27	TRBJ1-6	TRBD1	-	CASSYRGGTGGNSPLHF	TGTGCCAGCAGTTATCGAGGCGGGACAGGGGGGAATTCACCCCTCCACTTT
TRBV11-2	TRBJ2-1	-	-	CASTLPAYNEQFF	TGTGCCAGCACCCTCCCGGCCTACAATGAGCAGTTCTTC
TRBV28	TRBJ2-7	-	-	CARLGDYFHEQYF	TGTGCCAGGCTCGGGGATTACTTCCACGAGCAGTACTTC
TRBV7-2	TRBJ1-1	TRBD1	-	CASSLALQGRPLGEAFF	TGTGCCAGCAGCTTAGCTTTACAGGGGCGACCCTTGGGTGAAGCTTTCTTT
TRBV4-1	TRBJ2-5	TRBD2	-	CASSQKELAGEETQYF	TGCGCCAGCAGCCAGAAGGAGCTAGCGGGAGAAGAGACCCAGTACTTC
TRBV7-9	TRBJ1-1	TRBD1	-	CASSLGQGFTEAFF	TGTGCCAGCAGCCTAGGACAGGGGTTCACTGAAGCTTTCTTT
TRBV6-2/TRBV6-3	TRBJ1-5	-	-	CASSPSWSNQPQHF	TGTGCCAGCAGCCCCAGTTGGAGCAATCAGCCCCAGCATTTT
TRBV28	TRBJ1-3	-	-	CASSNPGGAGNTIYF	TGTGCCAGTTCCAACCCAGGAGGAGCTGGAAACACCATATATTTT
TRBV5-5	TRBJ1-1	-	-	CASSLGGGTEAFF	TGTGCCAGCAGCCTGGGAGGGGGCACTGAAGCTTTCTTT
TRBV7-9	TRBJ1-1	-	-	CASSMLGARGEAFF	TGTGCCAGCAGCATGCTGGGGGCCAGGGGTGAAGCTTTCTTT
TRBV4-1	TRBJ2-2	-	-	CASSQLQRTVETGELFF	TGCGCCAGCAGCCAACTGCAGCGGACAGTCGAGACCGGGGAGCTGTTTTTT
TRBV27	TRBJ1-4	-	-	CASSLARGGDEKLFF	TGTGCCAGCAGTTTAGCTCGAGGGGGGGATGAAAAACTGTTTTTT
TRBV3-1/TRBV3-2	TRBJ2-7	TRBD2	-	CASSQVSVTSGSYEQYF	TGTGCCAGCAGCCAAGTATCCGTGACTAGCGGGAGCTACGAGCAGTACTTC
TRBV7-2	TRBJ2-7	TRBD1	-	CASSGGTGQGYEQYF	TGTGCCAGCAGCGGCGGGACAGGCCAGGGGTACGAGCAGTACTTC
TRBV10-3	TRBJ2-2	-	-	CAMGPGVGELFF	TGTGCCATGGGACCGGGAGTTGGGGAGCTGTTTTTT
TRBV3-1/TRBV3-2	TRBJ2-3	-	-	CASSQGGSTDTQYF	TGTGCCAGCAGCCAGGGCGGGAGCACAGATACGCAGTATTTT
TRBV14	TRBJ1-1	-	-	CASSQVGDTEAFF	TGTGCCAGCAGCCAAGTAGGGGACACTGAAGCTTTCTTT
TRBV7-6	TRBJ1-5	-	-	CASSLGTNNQPQHF	TGTGCCAGCAGCTTAGGGACAAACAATCAGCCCCAGCATTTT
TRBV12-3/TRBV12-4	TRBJ1-6	-	-	CASSSGSGSPLHF	TGTGCCAGCAGTTCAGGCTCCGGTTCACCCCTCCACTTT
TRBV5-1	TRBJ1-2	-	-	CASSQTWGDGYTF	TGCGCCAGCTCCCAGACGTGGGGGGATGGCTACACCTTC
TRBV15	TRBJ2-1	-	-	CATSSLDRTYNEQFF	TGTGCCACCAGCAGCCTGGACAGAACCTACAATGAGCAGTTCTTC
TRBV3-1/TRBV3-2	TRBJ2-7	-	-	CASSQVGGNRAYEQYF	TGTGCCAGCAGCCAAGTTGGGGGGAATCGTGCATACGAGCAGTACTTC
TRBV2	TRBJ1-3	TRBD1	once	CASRLGTASGNTIYF	TGTGCCAGCCGGCTCGGGACAGCCTCTGGAAACACCATATATTTT
TRBV3-1/TRBV3-2	TRBJ2-7	TRBD2	-	CASSQVAGVADEQYF	TGTGCCAGCAGCCAAGTAGCGGGAGTCGCCGACGAGCAGTACTTC
TRBV2	TRBJ2-1	-	few	CASSLPSMGGRYKFF	TGTGCCAGCAGTTTACCCTCAATGGGGGGTAGGTATAAGTTCTTC
TRBV2	TRBJ1-5	-	few	CASVGAASNQPQHF	TGTGCCAGCGTGGGGGCAGCTAGCAATCAGCCCCAGCATTTT
TRBV19	TRBJ2-1	-	-	CASSSSASYNEQFF	TGTGCCAGTAGTAGTAGCGCCTCCTACAATGAGCAGTTCTTC
TRBV30	TRBJ2-6	-	-	CAWSRSNSGANVLTF	TGTGCCTGGAGTCGGTCAAACTCTGGGGCCAACGTCCTGACTTTC
TRBV5-1	TRBJ2-5	TRBD2	-	CASTPPLAGEETQYF	TGCGCCAGCACCCCCCCTTTAGCGGGAGAAGAGACCCAGTACTTC
TRBV19	TRBJ1-1	TRBD1	-	CASRITGTVNTEAFF	TGTGCCAGTAGGATTACCGGGACAGTGAACACTGAAGCTTTCTTT
TRBV7-2	TRBJ2-7	TRBD2	-	CASSSLAGVYEQYF	TGTGCCAGCAGCTCTCTAGCGGGAGTCTACGAGCAGTACTTC
TRBV5-8	TRBJ1-2	TRBD1	-	CASSLRQGYGHTF	TGTGCCAGCAGCTTGAGACAGGGCTATGGCCACACCTTC